This record covers a single T cell receptor beta chain. The sample belongs to a study of blood T cell repertoires in COVID-19. Turning to the study itself: Donors in the United States, Italy and Spain gave samples during acute or convalescent COVID-19. PBMCs, B-cell-depleted T cells, or T cells were the source of the cDNA or gDNA that made up the material.

Per the original data handling: Researchers report that nucleated cell counts were estimated from reference gene primer amplification. Sequencing used immunoSEQ multiplex PCR; TCRdb keeps in-frame clones, though not all of them. From that table come the V and J calls and clone size; the DNA was used to work out D and trimming. In the table there are around 130,000 clones, 84% of which are singletons. Germline lookup yields CDR1 MNHEY and CDR2 SMNVEV (reference sequence). V lost 6 bases and J lost 8; bases outside the gene matches: 9. The CDR3 length is 13 residues. Sequencing input: peripheral blood. The clonotype comes from a woman aged 55-70 years with acute or convalescent COVID-19. The chain couples TRBV27 to TRBJ1-2; 7 bases match TRBD1. CDR3 sequence (DNA): TGTGCCAGCAGCCGCACGACAGGGTTGGGCTACACCTTC. Translating it yields CASSRTTGLGYTF.